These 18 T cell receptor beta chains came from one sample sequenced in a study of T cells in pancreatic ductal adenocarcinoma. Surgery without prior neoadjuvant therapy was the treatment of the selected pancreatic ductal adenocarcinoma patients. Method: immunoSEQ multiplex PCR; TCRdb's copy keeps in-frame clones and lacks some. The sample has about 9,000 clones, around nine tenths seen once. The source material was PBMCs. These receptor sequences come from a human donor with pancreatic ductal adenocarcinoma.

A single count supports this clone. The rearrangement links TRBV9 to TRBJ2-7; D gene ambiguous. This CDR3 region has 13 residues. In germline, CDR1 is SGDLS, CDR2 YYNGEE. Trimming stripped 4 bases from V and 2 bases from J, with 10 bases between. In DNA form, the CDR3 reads TGTGCCAGCAGCCCCGACAATCCCTACGAGCAGTACTTC. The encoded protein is CASSPDNPYEQYF.

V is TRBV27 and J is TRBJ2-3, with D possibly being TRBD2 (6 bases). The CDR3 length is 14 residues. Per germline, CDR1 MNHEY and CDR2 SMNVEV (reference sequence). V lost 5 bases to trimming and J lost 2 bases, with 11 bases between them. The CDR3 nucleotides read TGTGCCAGCAGTCCCCGGGGGTTCACAGATACGCAGTATTTT. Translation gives CASSPRGFTDTQYF.

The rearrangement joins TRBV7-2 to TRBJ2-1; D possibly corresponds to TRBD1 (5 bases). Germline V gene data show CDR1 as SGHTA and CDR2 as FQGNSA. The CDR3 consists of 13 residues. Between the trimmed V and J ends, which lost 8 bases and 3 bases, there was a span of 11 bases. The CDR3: CASEYDSYNEQFF. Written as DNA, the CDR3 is TGTGCCAGCGAATACGACAGCTACAATGAGCAGTTCTTC.

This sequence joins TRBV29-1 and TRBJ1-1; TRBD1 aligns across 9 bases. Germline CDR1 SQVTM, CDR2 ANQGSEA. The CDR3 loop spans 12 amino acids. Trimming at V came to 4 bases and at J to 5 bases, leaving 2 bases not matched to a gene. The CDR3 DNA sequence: TGCAGCGTTGGCGGACAGGGGACTGAAGCTTTCTTT. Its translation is CSVGGQGTEAFF. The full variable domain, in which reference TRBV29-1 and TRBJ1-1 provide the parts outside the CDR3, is SAVISQKPSRDICQRGTSLTIQCQVDSQVTMMFWYRQQPGQSLTLIATANQGSEATYESGFVIDKFPISRPNLTFSTLTVSNMSPEDSSIYLCSVGGQGTEAFFGQGTRLTVV.

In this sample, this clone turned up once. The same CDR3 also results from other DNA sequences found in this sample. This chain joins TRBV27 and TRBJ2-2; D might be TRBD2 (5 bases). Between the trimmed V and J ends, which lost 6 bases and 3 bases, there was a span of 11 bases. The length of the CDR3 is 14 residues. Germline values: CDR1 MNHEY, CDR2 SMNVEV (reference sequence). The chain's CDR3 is CASSLLVDTGELFF. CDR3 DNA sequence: TGTGCCAGCAGCTTACTAGTTGACACCGGGGAGCTGTTTTTT.

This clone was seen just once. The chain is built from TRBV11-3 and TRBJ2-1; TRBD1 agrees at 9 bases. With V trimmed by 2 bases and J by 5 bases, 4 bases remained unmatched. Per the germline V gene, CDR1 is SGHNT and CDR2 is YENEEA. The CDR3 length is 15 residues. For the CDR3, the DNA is TGTGCCAGCAGCTTATGGGACAGGGTGGACAATGAGCAGTTCTTC. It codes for CASSLWDRVDNEQFF. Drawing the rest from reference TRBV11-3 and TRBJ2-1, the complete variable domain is EAGVVQSPRYKIIEKKQPVAFWCNPISGHNTLYWYLQNLGQGPELLIRYENEEAVDDSQLPKDRFSAERLKGVDSTLKIQPAELGDSAVYLCASSLWDRVDNEQFFGPGTRLTVL.

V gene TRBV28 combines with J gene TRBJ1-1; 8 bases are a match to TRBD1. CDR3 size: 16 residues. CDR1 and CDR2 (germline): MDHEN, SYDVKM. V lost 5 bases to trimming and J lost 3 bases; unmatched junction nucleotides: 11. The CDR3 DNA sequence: TGTGCCAGCAGTCAAATCAGGGGGCCCGGGGACACTGAAGCTTTCTTT. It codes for CASSQIRGPGDTEAFF.

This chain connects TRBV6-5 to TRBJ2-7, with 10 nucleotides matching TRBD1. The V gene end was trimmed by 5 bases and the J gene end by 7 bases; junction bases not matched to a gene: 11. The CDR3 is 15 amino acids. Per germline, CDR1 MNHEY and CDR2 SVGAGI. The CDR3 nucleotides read TGTGCCAGCAGTCCCTCCGGGACAGGGGTGAGGGAGCAGTACTTC. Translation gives CASSPSGTGVREQYF.

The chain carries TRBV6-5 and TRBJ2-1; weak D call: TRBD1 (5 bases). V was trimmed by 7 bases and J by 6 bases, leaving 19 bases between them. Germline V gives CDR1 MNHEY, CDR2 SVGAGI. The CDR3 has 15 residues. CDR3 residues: CASTPLGAGFNEQFF. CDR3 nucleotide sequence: TGTGCCAGCACTCCTCTTGGGGCAGGGTTCAATGAGCAGTTCTTC.

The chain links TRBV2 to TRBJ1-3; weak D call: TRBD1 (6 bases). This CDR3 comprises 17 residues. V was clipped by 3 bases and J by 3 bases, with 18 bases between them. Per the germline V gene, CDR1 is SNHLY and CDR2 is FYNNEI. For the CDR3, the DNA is TGTGCCAGCAGTGATGGAATTTGGGGGGGCCTTGGAAACACCATATATTTT. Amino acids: CASSDGIWGGLGNTIYF. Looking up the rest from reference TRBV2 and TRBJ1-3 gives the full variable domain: EPEVTQTPSHQVTQMGQEVILRCVPISNHLYFYWYRQILGQKVEFLVSFYNNEISEKSEIFDDQFSVERPDGSNFTLKIRSTKLEDSAMYFCASSDGIWGGLGNTIYFGEGSWLTVV.

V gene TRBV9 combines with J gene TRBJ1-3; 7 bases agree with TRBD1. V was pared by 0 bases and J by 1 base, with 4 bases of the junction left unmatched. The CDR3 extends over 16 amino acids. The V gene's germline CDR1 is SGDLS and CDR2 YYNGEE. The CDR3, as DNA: TGTGCCAGCAGCGTAGGGGACAGCAGGTCTGGAAACACCATATATTTT. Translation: CASSVGDSRSGNTIYF.

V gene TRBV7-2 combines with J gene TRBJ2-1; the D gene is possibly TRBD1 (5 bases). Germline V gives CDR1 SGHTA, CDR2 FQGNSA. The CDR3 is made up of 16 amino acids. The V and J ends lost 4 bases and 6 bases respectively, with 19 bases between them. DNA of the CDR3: TGTGCCAGCAGCTCTACCAGGGCCTCTTACCGCAATGAGCAGTTCTTC. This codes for CASSSTRASYRNEQFF.

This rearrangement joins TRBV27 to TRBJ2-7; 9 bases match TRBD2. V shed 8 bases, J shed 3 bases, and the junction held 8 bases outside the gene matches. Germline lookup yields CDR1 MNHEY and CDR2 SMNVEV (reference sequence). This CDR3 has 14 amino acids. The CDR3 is CASRLADEYYEQYF. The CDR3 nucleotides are TGTGCCAGCCGACTAGCGGATGAATACTACGAGCAGTACTTC.

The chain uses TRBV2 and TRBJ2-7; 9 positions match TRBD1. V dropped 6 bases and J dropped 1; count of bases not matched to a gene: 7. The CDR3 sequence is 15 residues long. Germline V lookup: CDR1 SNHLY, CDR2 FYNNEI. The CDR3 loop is CASRGRQGVSYEQYF. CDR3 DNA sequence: TGTGCCAGCAGGGGCCGACAGGGGGTTTCCTACGAGCAGTACTTC.

Here the CDR3 reads CASSLASGGAFHNEQFF. DNA for the CDR3: TGCGCCAGCAGCTTGGCAAGCGGGGGGGCCTTTCACAATGAGCAGTTCTTC. J is TRBJ2-1 and V is TRBV5-1; 10 positions agree with TRBD2. The length of the CDR3 is 17 residues. V lost 0 bases to trimming and J lost 5 bases; unmatched junction nucleotides: 8. Per the germline V gene, CDR1 is SGHRS and CDR2 is YFSETQ. The variable domain in full, with the rest retrieved from reference TRBV5-1 and TRBJ2-1, is KAGVTQTPRYLIKTRGQQVTLSCSPISGHRSVSWYQQTPGQGLQFLFEYFSETQRNKGNFPGRFSGRQFSNSRSEMNVSTLELGDSALYLCASSLASGGAFHNEQFFGPGTRLTVL.

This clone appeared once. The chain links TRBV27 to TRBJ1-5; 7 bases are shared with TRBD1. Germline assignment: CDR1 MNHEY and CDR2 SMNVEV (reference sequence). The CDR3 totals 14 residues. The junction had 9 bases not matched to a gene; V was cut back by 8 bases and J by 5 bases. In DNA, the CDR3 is TGTGCCAGCCGTGGGGCCAGGGGGGATCAGCCCCAGCATTTT. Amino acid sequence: CASRGARGDQPQHF.

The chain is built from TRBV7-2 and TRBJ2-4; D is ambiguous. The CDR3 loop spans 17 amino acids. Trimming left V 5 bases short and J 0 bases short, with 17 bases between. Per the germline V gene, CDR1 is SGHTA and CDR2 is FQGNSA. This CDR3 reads CASSPRGSFLAKNIQYF. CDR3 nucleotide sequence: TGTGCCAGCAGCCCCAGAGGCAGCTTCTTAGCCAAAAACATTCAGTACTTC.

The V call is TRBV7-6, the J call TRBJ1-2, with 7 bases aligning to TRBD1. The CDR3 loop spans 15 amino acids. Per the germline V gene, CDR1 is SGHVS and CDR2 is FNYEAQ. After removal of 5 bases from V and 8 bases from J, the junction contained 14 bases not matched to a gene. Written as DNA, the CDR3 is TGTGCCAGCAGCGCCCGACAGGGCGGATTTAGAGGCTACACCTTC. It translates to CASSARQGGFRGYTF.